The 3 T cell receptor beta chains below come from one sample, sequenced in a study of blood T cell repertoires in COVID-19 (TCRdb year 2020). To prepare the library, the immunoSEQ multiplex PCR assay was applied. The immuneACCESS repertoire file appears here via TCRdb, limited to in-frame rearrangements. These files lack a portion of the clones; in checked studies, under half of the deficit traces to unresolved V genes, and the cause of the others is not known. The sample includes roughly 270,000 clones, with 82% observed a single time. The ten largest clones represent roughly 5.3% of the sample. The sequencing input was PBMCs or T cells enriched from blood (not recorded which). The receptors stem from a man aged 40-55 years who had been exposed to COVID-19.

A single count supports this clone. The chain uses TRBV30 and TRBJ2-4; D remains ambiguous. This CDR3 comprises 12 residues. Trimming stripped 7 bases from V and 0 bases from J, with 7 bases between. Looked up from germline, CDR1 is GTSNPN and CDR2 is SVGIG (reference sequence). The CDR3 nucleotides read TGTGCCTCATCCATAGCCAAAAACATTCAGTACTTC. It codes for CASSIAKNIQYF.

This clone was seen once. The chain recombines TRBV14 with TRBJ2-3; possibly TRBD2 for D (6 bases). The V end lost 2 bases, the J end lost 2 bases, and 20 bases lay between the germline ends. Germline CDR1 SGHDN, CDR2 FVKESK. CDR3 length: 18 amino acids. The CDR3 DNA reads TGTGCCAGCAGCCAAACCCAACCCCTAGCGCTATTCACAGATACGCAGTATTTT. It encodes CASSQTQPLALFTDTQYF.

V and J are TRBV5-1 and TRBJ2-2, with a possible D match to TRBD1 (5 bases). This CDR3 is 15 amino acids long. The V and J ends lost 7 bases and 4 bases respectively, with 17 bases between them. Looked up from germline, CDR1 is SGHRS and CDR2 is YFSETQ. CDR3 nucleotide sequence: TGCGCCAGCCGTCCTGGCAGGACATCCACCGGGGAGCTGTTTTTT. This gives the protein CASRPGRTSTGELFF.